The clone carrying this T cell receptor beta chain was observed many times. Antigen unknown. The beta constant-region primer was an equimolar mix of two oligonucleotides covering TRBC1 and TRBC2. The ligated cDNA underwent four PCR rounds using SP2 and nested alpha and beta constant-region primers. Ligation attached a single-stranded oligonucleotide with a 12-nucleotide UMI and the SP2 primer to the cDNA 3' end. A single record per CDR3 protein comes from TCRdb applying MiXCR to the UMI-ligation and nested PCR reads. The table has 150,000 or so distinct CDR3 sequences, roughly 22% seen once; the top ten hold over 0.09%. This sample is part of a study of naive and memory T cell subsets. Overall study findings and caveats: Naive repertoires, especially CD8, held a few larger clonotypes, possibly memory cells re-expressing CD45RA.

CDR3 length: 17 amino acids. With 0 bases clipped from V and 0 bases from J, the junction kept 5 bases outside the gene matches. Germline V gene data show CDR1 as MNHEY and CDR2 as SVGEGT. The sequenced sample was naive CD4+ T cells from blood. The V gene is TRBV6-2 or TRBV6-3, the J gene TRBJ2-3, with TRBD2 matching 8 bases. This TCR was recovered from a human donor in good health. The CDR3 DNA follows: TGTGCCAGCAGTTACTCGACGGCGGGGGGAAGCACAGATACGCAGTATTTT. The encoded protein is CASSYSTAGGSTDTQYF.